This TCR beta chain emerged from a study of CD8 T cells in ankylosing spondylitis. TCRdb ran MiXCR on the 5' RACE reads and lists one entry per CDR3 protein. The sample comprises under 200,000 distinct CDR3 sequences, 10% to 15% of which are singletons, and approximately 10% rests with the top ten. This clonotype was recorded many times. As yet, its antigen is unknown. Study-wide points: CD8+ by phenotype, disease-linked clones were relatively rare in peripheral blood.

The source is a female donor with ankylosing spondylitis or in good health (not recorded which). Sequencing input: blood, either unsorted or a sorted T cell fraction (not recorded which).

This chain's CDR3 is CASSPETIRDGYTF. As DNA, the CDR3 is TGTGCCAGCAGCCCGGAAACTATCCGGGATGGCTACACCTTC. This chain links TRBV3-1 with TRBJ1-2; D remains ambiguous. CDR1 is LGHDT and CDR2 is YNNKEL in the germline V gene (reference sequence). There are 14 residues in the CDR3. V was clipped by 4 bases and J by 6 bases, with 15 bases between them.